The clone carrying this T cell receptor beta chain was detected only a few times. The ends were cut back, 8 bases at V and 0 bases at J, with 20 bases in the middle. The CDR3 totals 16 residues. Germline lookup yields CDR1 SGHRS and CDR2 YFSETQ. This sample is drawn from a study of blood T cell repertoires in COVID-19. Study-wide context: Some COVID-19 samples were acute and others convalescent; all came from the United States, Italy and Spain.

The table came from immunoSEQ multiplex PCR; TCRdb's copy has only in-frame clones and leaves some out. The sample shows around 80,000 clones, about four fifths of them seen only once. The TCR sequence derives from a man older than 75 with acute or convalescent COVID-19. The sample taken for sequencing was peripheral blood. This rearrangement joins TRBV5-1 to TRBJ1-1; weak D call: TRBD1 (6 bases). In nucleotides, the CDR3 is TGCGCCAGTGCCTCGGGCAGGGGAGACATGAACACTGAAGCTTTCTTT. It codes for CASASGRGDMNTEAFF.